These 8 T cell receptor beta chains were sequenced from one sample in a study of prognosis after radiotherapy for stage I lung cancer (dated by TCRdb to the early 2020s). For sequencing, an Illumina HiSeq 3000 was employed. Two rounds of multiplex PCR were performed to amplify the TCR beta CDR3 region from genomic DNA. In the first round of PCR, primers specific to each TRBV and TRBJ gene were used, and the primer sequences are filed in Chinese patent CN105087789A. TCRdb reanalyzed the raw reads on its own, using fastp at Q25 for trimming and MiXCR for clone calling, and kept in-frame beta chains. Rows merge per CDR3 protein into single entries with the most common DNA and genes. The sample yields around 13,000 distinct CDR3 sequences; 40% to 45% were counted once. The biggest ten clones account for roughly 40% of the sample. The specimen was PBMCs, collected before or after stereotactic body radiation therapy (not recorded which). The receptors shown here come from a donor at least 50 years old with non-small cell lung cancer.

As concerns this clonotype: This may arise from a read error, as a much more abundant clone is one base away. The V and J genes are TRBV27 and TRBJ2-4; weak D call: TRBD2 (6 bases). The V gene lost 5 bases and the J gene lost 7 bases, with 15 bases spanning the gap. This CDR3 region has 14 residues. Germline loops: CDR1 MNHEY, CDR2 SMNVEV (reference sequence). CDR3 DNA sequence: TGTGCCAGCAGTCCCGGCGGGACTTGGAACATTCAGTACTTC. It specifies CASSPGGTWNIQYF.

V usage is TRBV6-2 or TRBV6-3 and J usage is TRBJ2-1; maybe TRBD1 (6 bases). V was cut by 5 bases and J by 8 bases, with 13 bases left in between. Germline V CDR1 and CDR2: MNHEY, SVGEGT. The CDR3 loop spans 13 amino acids. Here the CDR3 DNA reads TGTGCCAGCAGTGACCAGGGGTTGGATGAGCAGTTCTTC. Residues: CASSDQGLDEQFF.

This clonotype occurred many times. The CDR3 region is CASSRPLPRLSEAFF. As DNA, the CDR3 is TGTGCCAGCAGCCGCCCATTACCCCGACTATCTGAAGCTTTCTTT. The V gene is TRBV11-2, the J gene TRBJ1-1; D call uncertain. The CDR3 contains 15 residues. Germline V gene lookup returns CDR1 SGHAT and CDR2 FQNNGV. V lost 5 bases and J 6 bases, leaving 19 bases between the germline ends.

In this sample, this clonotype turned up once. One end of the junction varies from germline; a read error may be responsible. This chain joins TRBV14 and TRBJ1-1; D is ambiguous. Germline V lookup: CDR1 SGHDN, CDR2 FVKESK. CDR3 length equals 15 residues. The CDR3 DNA reads TGTGCCAGTAGCCAACAACGGGGATATTGGACTGAACCTTTCTTT. This encodes CASSQQRGYWTEPFF.

In this sample, this clonotype is medium-sized. The chain has TRBV12-3 or TRBV12-4 and TRBJ2-7; D uncertain. CDR3 size: 13 residues. The ends were cut back, 1 base at V and 6 bases at J, with 10 bases in the middle. In nucleotides, the CDR3 is TGTGCCAGCAGTTTAGGCCGGACGGGCGAGCAGTACTTC. This sequence encodes CASSLGRTGEQYF.

The chain is built from TRBV6-1 and TRBJ1-6; TRBD1 matches 9 bases. CDR3 size: 17 residues. The germline gives CDR1 MNHNS, CDR2 SASEGT. Trimming removed 11 bases from V and 3 bases from J; junction bases left unmatched: 14. CDR3 region: CAVSGTGSGLYNSPLHF. The CDR3 nucleotides are TGTGCCGTTAGTGGGACAGGGAGTGGTCTCTATAATTCACCCCTCCACTTT.

The chain employs TRBV5-1 and TRBJ1-4, with no clear D. Germline V gene sequence: CDR1 SGHRS, CDR2 YFSETQ. The CDR3 sequence is 14 residues long. The V end lost 4 bases, the J end lost 5 bases, and 12 bases lay between the germline ends. The CDR3 coding sequence is TGCGCCAGCAGCGAACCCCCGGGAAATGAAAAACTGTTTTTT. Encoded protein: CASSEPPGNEKLFF. The variable domain in full, completed from reference TRBV5-1 and TRBJ1-4, reads KAGVTQTPRYLIKTRGQQVTLSCSPISGHRSVSWYQQTPGQGLQFLFEYFSETQRNKGNFPGRFSGRQFSNSRSEMNVSTLELGDSALYLCASSEPPGNEKLFFGSGTQLSVL.

This clonotype occurred many times. The J gene is TRBJ2-2, the V gene TRBV3-1, with 11 bases lining up with TRBD2. CDR3 length: 16 amino acids. Germline CDR1 reads LGHDT; CDR2 reads YNNKEL (reference sequence). Trimming at V came to 5 bases and at J to 7 bases, leaving 9 bases not matched to a gene. In nucleotides, the CDR3 is TGTGCCAGCAGCTTGGGACTAGCGGACCGGGGCGGGGAGCTGTTTTTT. Protein product: CASSLGLADRGGELFF.